One and the same sample provided the 31 T cell receptor beta chains below, sequenced in a study of blood T cell repertoires in COVID-19. Clones were sequenced by immunoSEQ multiplex PCR, and TCRdb holds only the in-frame ones, with some missing. The data contain approximately 230,000 clones, around nine tenths of them singletons. The sequenced sample was PBMCs or T cells enriched from blood (not recorded which). These receptors were collected from a woman under 30 who had recovered from COVID-19.

This rearrangement joins TRBV11-2 to TRBJ2-1, with 14 bases identical to TRBD2. Losses at the gene ends were 4 bases for V and 5 bases for J; bases not matched to a gene: 7. The germline V gene has CDR1 SGHAT and CDR2 FQNNGV. There are 17 residues in the CDR3. The CDR3 coding sequence is TGTGCCAGCAGCTCAAGACTAGCGGGAGGGGCCCACAATGAGCAGTTCTTC. It codes for CASSSRLAGGAHNEQFF.

V and J are TRBV6-2 or TRBV6-3 and TRBJ2-7; unclear D gene. The germline CDR1 and CDR2 sequences are MNHEY and SVGEGT. This CDR3 has 12 amino acids. Trimming left V 5 bases short and J 6 bases short, with 11 bases between. The CDR3 nucleotides are TGTGCCAGCAGTACTATTACCCTCGAGCAGTACTTC. This encodes CASSTITLEQYF.

The V gene is TRBV11-3, the J gene TRBJ2-3; 8 bases line up with TRBD1. The CDR3 spans 14 residues. Losses at the gene ends were 5 bases for V and 6 bases for J; bases not matched to a gene: 7. Germline values: CDR1 SGHNT, CDR2 YENEEA. CDR3 nucleotide sequence: TGTGCCAGCAGCCCCAGGGGGCCGTGGGATACGCAGTATTTT. Translation: CASSPRGPWDTQYF.

This rearrangement joins TRBV13 to TRBJ1-1; D is undetermined. This CDR3 is 15 amino acids long. V lost 5 bases and J 1 base, leaving 14 bases between the germline ends. The germline V gene encodes CDR1 PRHDT and CDR2 FYEKMQ (reference sequence). CDR3 DNA: TGTGCCAGCAGCCTCAGCGTAGGAGCGAACACTGAAGCTTTCTTT. Translation: CASSLSVGANTEAFF. Full variable domain (remainder filled in from reference TRBV13 and TRBJ1-1): AAGVIQSPRHLIKEKRETATLKCYPIPRHDTVYWYQQGPGQDPQFLISFYEKMQSDKGSIPDRFSAQQFSDYHSELNMSSLELGDSALYFCASSLSVGANTEAFFGQGTRLTVV.

This chain links TRBV12-3 or TRBV12-4 with TRBJ1-5; no firm D call. V lost 4 bases, J lost 4 bases, and 8 bases lay in between. The CDR3 has 13 residues. CDR3 bases: TGTGCCAGCAGTTGGTCCAGAAATCAGCCCCAGCATTTT. Translation gives CASSWSRNQPQHF.

J is TRBJ2-1 and V is TRBV6-5, with 9 bases lining up with TRBD2. This CDR3 contains 16 residues. Germline V gene data show CDR1 as MNHEY and CDR2 as SVGAGI. V lost 3 bases to trimming and J lost 9 bases; unmatched junction nucleotides: 12. Written as DNA, the CDR3 is TGTGCCAGCAGTTATTCTGGGACTAGCAATGCGGCTGAGCAGTTCTTC. It encodes CASSYSGTSNAAEQFF.

This chain uses TRBV6-1 with TRBJ1-2; D might be TRBD1 (6 bases). CDR3 length: 16 amino acids. In germline, CDR1 is MNHNS, CDR2 SASEGT. With 4 bases removed from V and 4 bases from J, the gap between germline ends came to 19 bases. The CDR3 coding sequence is TGTGCCAGCAGTGTAGTTGGAGTAGGGGGTCCCTATGGCTACACCTTC. Amino acid sequence: CASSVVGVGGPYGYTF.

This sequence joins TRBV2 and TRBJ1-2; the D is unclear. Trimming removed 7 bases from V and 2 bases from J, with 20 bases in between. The CDR3 has 16 residues. Germline CDR1 is SNHLY and CDR2 is FYNNEI. CDR3 nucleotide sequence: TGTGCCAGCACTCTACTGAGCGGACGGCCGAACTATGGCTACACCTTC. Translated, it gives CASTLLSGRPNYGYTF.

The V call is TRBV28, the J call TRBJ1-2, with D perhaps matching TRBD1 (6 bases). The CDR3 spans 18 residues. Germline V lookup: CDR1 MDHEN, CDR2 SYDVKM. V lost 6 bases and J 2 bases, leaving 25 bases between the germline ends. The CDR3, as DNA: TGTGCCAGCAGCTCAATGATTCAGGGGTTTCGCGGAAACTATGGCTACACCTTC. Translated: CASSSMIQGFRGNYGYTF.

The J gene is TRBJ1-2, the V gene TRBV25-1; D is undetermined. Germline CDR1 and CDR2: MGHDK and SYGVNS. V was pared by 7 bases and J by 4 bases, with 19 bases between. This CDR3 contains 15 residues. This CDR3 is CASMAGDGVPYGYTF. CDR3 nucleotide sequence: TGTGCCAGCATGGCTGGCGACGGAGTCCCCTATGGCTACACCTTC.

The J gene is TRBJ1-2, the V gene TRBV3-1 (or the pseudogene TRBV3-2); unclear D gene. The CDR3 has 12 amino acids. Trimming cost V 1 base and J 7 bases, with 7 bases left between them. Germline loops: CDR1 LGHDT, CDR2 YNNKEL (reference sequence). The CDR3 sequence: CASSQVTGGYTF. Written as DNA, the CDR3 is TGTGCCAGCAGCCAAGTCACTGGTGGCTACACCTTC.

The V call is TRBV5-1, the J call TRBJ1-3; the match to TRBD1 covers 8 bases. The CDR3 consists of 15 residues. Unmatched junction bases numbered 7, after V lost 4 bases and J lost 4 bases. Germline CDR1 SGHRS, CDR2 YFSETQ. CDR3 in DNA: TGCGCCAGCAGCGATGGACAGGGATCGGGAAACACCATATATTTT. Encoded protein: CASSDGQGSGNTIYF.

The rearrangement joins TRBV6-5 to TRBJ2-7, with D maybe TRBD1 (8 bases). V was cut by 1 base and J by 3 bases, with 10 bases left in between. This CDR3 is built from 14 residues. Per the germline V gene, CDR1 is MNHEY and CDR2 is SVGAGI. CDR3 protein: CASSYYRGGYEQYF. CDR3 coding DNA: TGTGCCAGCAGTTACTACAGGGGGGGCTACGAGCAGTACTTC.

The chain carries TRBV5-1 and TRBJ2-5, with 9 bases matching TRBD2. From germline, CDR1 is SGHRS and CDR2 YFSETQ. The CDR3 runs 16 residues. The V segment lost 3 bases and the J segment 5 bases; nucleotides outside the gene matches: 11. The CDR3 region is CASSSGGGAGAETQYF. The DNA of the CDR3 is TGCGCCAGCAGCTCCGGCGGGGGGGCAGGGGCGGAGACCCAGTACTTC.

In its sample, this clone was seen once. The V gene is TRBV5-4, the J gene TRBJ2-1; D is possibly TRBD2 (6 bases). CDR1 is SGHNT and CDR2 is YYREEE in the germline V gene (reference sequence). This CDR3 has 14 amino acids. V lost 2 bases and J 8 bases, leaving 14 bases between the germline ends. CDR3 coding DNA: TGTGCCAGCAGCTTAGGACTTCCTAGCGATGAGCAGTTCTTC. It specifies CASSLGLPSDEQFF.

The genes are TRBV24-1 and TRBJ2-3, with TRBD2 matching 9 bases. This CDR3 is built from 15 residues. V was pared by 9 bases and J by 2 bases, with 8 bases of the junction left unmatched. CDR1 and CDR2 from the germline V gene are KGHDR and SFDVKD. The CDR3 is CATAREGLNTDTQYF. The CDR3 DNA reads TGTGCCACCGCGCGGGAGGGACTAAACACAGATACGCAGTATTTT.

The chain couples TRBV6-5 to TRBJ1-2, with 10 bases lining up with TRBD1. The germline V gene encodes CDR1 MNHEY and CDR2 SVGAGI. The junction had 4 bases not matched to a gene; V was cut back by 6 bases and J by 3 bases. This CDR3 comprises 14 residues. CDR3 DNA sequence: TGTGCCAGCAGGGCGACAGGGGGCGACTATGGCTACACCTTC. Its translation is CASRATGGDYGYTF.

V gene TRBV9 combines with J gene TRBJ2-5; D is possibly TRBD2 (5 bases). Deletions cut 0 bases from V and 5 bases from J, with 17 bases between. CDR3 length equals 16 residues. The germline CDR1 and CDR2 sequences are SGDLS and YYNGEE. CDR3 nucleotide sequence: TGTGCCAGCAGCGTAGGCAATGGCGGGCTTTTCGAGACCCAGTACTTC. Amino acid sequence: CASSVGNGGLFETQYF. The whole variable domain, remainder taken from reference TRBV9 and TRBJ2-5, is DSGVTQTPKHLITATGQRVTLRCSPRSGDLSVYWYQQSLDQGLQFLIQYYNGEERAKGNILERFSAQQFPDLHSELNLSSLELGDSALYFCASSVGNGGLFETQYFGPGTRLLVL.

The chain uses TRBV5-4 and TRBJ1-1, with no clear D. Deletions cut 4 bases from V and 3 bases from J, with 13 bases between. CDR3 length: 14 residues. Germline loops: CDR1 SGHNT, CDR2 YYREEE (reference sequence). This chain's CDR3 is CASSNLESYTEAFF. The CDR3 DNA sequence: TGTGCCAGCAGCAACCTGGAGTCCTACACTGAAGCTTTCTTT. Full variable domain (missing parts from reference TRBV5-4 and TRBJ1-1): ETGVTQSPTHLIKTRGQQVTLRCSSQSGHNTVSWYQQALGQGPQFIFQYYREEENGRGNFPPRFSGLQFPNYSSELNVNALELDDSALYLCASSNLESYTEAFFGQGTRLTVV.

V is TRBV2 and J is TRBJ2-7; the match to TRBD1 covers 9 bases. Germline CDR1 reads SNHLY; CDR2 reads FYNNEI. The CDR3 is 14 amino acids. The V segment lost 6 bases and the J segment 1 base; nucleotides outside the gene matches: 4. The CDR3 nucleotides read TGTGCCAGCAGAGGACAGGGGTCGTCCTACGAGCAGTACTTC. Encoded protein: CASRGQGSSYEQYF.

J is TRBJ1-1 and V is TRBV11-2; D gene unclear. Trimming cost V 3 bases and J 1 base, with 6 bases left between them. In germline, CDR1 is SGHAT, CDR2 FQNNGV. The CDR3 has 13 residues. CDR3 in DNA: TGTGCCAGCAGCTTCGGGGAGAACACTGAAGCTTTCTTT. It translates to CASSFGENTEAFF.

V gene TRBV7-8 combines with J gene TRBJ1-5, with a tentative D call TRBD1 (5 bases). Germline V gene lookup returns CDR1 SGHVS and CDR2 FQNEAQ. This CDR3 region has 14 residues. V lost 5 bases, J lost 3 bases, and 11 bases lay in between. The CDR3 region is CASSTRDFNQPQHF. The CDR3 DNA sequence: TGTGCCAGCAGCACGCGGGACTTCAATCAGCCCCAGCATTTT.

This chain connects TRBV5-1 to TRBJ2-1, with 8 bases identical to TRBD1. This CDR3 is 16 amino acids long. The germline V gene has CDR1 SGHRS and CDR2 YFSETQ. Unmatched junction bases numbered 15, after V lost 6 bases and J lost 7 bases. The CDR3 nucleotides are TGCGCCAGCACCACCTTGGGACAGGCGGTGTTTAATGAGCAGTTCTTC. This sequence encodes CASTTLGQAVFNEQFF.

The chain uses TRBV27 and TRBJ1-2, with 9 positions matching TRBD1. Germline V gene data show CDR1 as MNHEY and CDR2 as SMNVEV (reference sequence). Germline trimming cut 6 bases from V and 1 base from J; bases unmatched to any gene: 3. This CDR3 is built from 14 residues. For the CDR3, the DNA is TGTGCCAGCAGGGGGACAGGGCTTAACTATGGCTACACCTTC. Translation gives CASRGTGLNYGYTF.

The chain is built from TRBV25-1 and TRBJ2-7, with 7 positions matching TRBD2. This CDR3 is 15 amino acids long. In germline, CDR1 is MGHDK, CDR2 SYGVNS. V dropped 5 bases and J dropped 0; count of bases not matched to a gene: 7. The CDR3 region has the DNA TGTGCCAGCAGTCGTAGCGGGCCCAGCTCCTACGAGCAGTACTTC. As protein: CASSRSGPSSYEQYF.

The chain uses TRBV7-2 and TRBJ1-1, with TRBD1 as a possible D gene (5 bases). The CDR3 contains 14 residues. Trimming pared 1 base from V and 6 bases from J, leaving 12 bases between. Germline assignment: CDR1 SGHTA and CDR2 FQGNSA. CDR3 residues: CASSLGGAGPEAFF. CDR3 nucleotides: TGTGCCAGCAGCTTAGGCGGAGCAGGGCCTGAAGCTTTCTTT.

The CDR3 is CATGGLDTQYF. CDR3 nucleotide sequence: TGTGCCACCGGGGGGTTAGATACGCAGTATTTT. The gene calls are TRBV10-3 and TRBJ2-3, with 7 bases aligning to TRBD2. The length of the CDR3 is 11 residues. Germline V gene lookup returns CDR1 ENHRY and CDR2 SYGVKD. With V trimmed by 10 bases and J by 5 bases, 3 bases remained unmatched.

The rearrangement links TRBV19 to TRBJ2-3; unclear D gene. The length of the CDR3 is 14 residues. Between the trimmed V and J ends, which lost 6 bases and 0 bases, there was a span of 10 bases. Per the germline V gene, CDR1 is LNHDA and CDR2 is SQIVND (reference sequence). Written as DNA, the CDR3 is TGTGCCAGTAGCCCAGGTGCTAGCACAGATACGCAGTATTTT. Protein product: CASSPGASTDTQYF. The variable domain in full, with the rest retrieved from reference TRBV19 and TRBJ2-3, is DGGITQSPKYLFRKEGQNVTLSCEQNLNHDAMYWYRQDPGQGLRLIYYSQIVNDFQKGDIAEGYSVSREKKESFPLTVTSAQKNPTAFYLCASSPGASTDTQYFGPGTRLTVL.

This chain links TRBV5-8 with TRBJ2-1; 15 bases align to TRBD2. V gave up 3 bases and J gave up 0 bases; unmatched junction bases: 10. This CDR3 contains 20 residues. Per the germline V gene, CDR1 is SGHTS and CDR2 is YDEGEE. The CDR3 DNA follows: TGTGCCAGCAGCTCCTCGGGACTAGCGGGAGGCCCTAGCTCCTACAATGAGCAGTTCTTC. It codes for CASSSSGLAGGPSSYNEQFF.

J is TRBJ2-2 and V is TRBV5-1; weak D call: TRBD2 (5 bases). This CDR3 is 16 amino acids long. CDR1 and CDR2 (germline): SGHRS, YFSETQ. V was cut by 0 bases and J by 6 bases, with 15 bases left in between. CDR3 residues: CASSLEGVEQAGELFF. As DNA, the CDR3 is TGCGCCAGCAGCTTGGAGGGAGTAGAGCAAGCCGGGGAGCTGTTTTTT.

This clone was detected once. The rearrangement uses TRBV21-1 and TRBJ2-4; the D call TRBD1 from the table was never checked on the DNA. TRBV21-1 is a known pseudogene. This CDR3 comprises 17 residues. The CDR3 bases are TGTGCCAGCAGTAACCCCCCACAGGGTATAGCCAAAAACATTCAGTACTTC. This encodes CASSNPPQGIAKNIQYF.